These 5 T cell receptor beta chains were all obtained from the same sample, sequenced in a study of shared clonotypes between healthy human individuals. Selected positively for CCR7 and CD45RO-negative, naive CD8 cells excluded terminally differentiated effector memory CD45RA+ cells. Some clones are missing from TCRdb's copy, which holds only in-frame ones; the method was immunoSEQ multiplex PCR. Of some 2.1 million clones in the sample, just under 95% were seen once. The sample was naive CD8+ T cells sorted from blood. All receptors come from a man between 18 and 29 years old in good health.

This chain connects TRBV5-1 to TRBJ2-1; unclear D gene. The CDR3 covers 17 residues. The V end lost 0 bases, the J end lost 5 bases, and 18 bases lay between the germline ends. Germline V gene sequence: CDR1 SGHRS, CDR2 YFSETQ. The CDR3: CASSLEGFLRAHNEQFF. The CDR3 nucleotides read TGCGCCAGCAGCTTGGAGGGCTTTCTAAGGGCGCACAATGAGCAGTTCTTC.

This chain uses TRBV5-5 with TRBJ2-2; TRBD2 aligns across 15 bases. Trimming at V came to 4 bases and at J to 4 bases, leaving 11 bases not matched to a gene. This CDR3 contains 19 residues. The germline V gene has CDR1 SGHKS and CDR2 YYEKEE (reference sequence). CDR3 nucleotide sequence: TGTGCCAGCAGCCCCGGACTAGCGGGAGGGCCCTTTCCCACCGGGGAGCTGTTTTTT. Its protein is CASSPGLAGGPFPTGELFF.

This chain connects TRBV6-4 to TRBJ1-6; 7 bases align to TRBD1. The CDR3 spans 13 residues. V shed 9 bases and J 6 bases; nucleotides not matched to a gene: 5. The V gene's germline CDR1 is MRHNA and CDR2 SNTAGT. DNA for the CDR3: TGTGCCAGGAAGGCAGGGGGTAATTCACCCCTCCACTTT. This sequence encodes CARKAGGNSPLHF.

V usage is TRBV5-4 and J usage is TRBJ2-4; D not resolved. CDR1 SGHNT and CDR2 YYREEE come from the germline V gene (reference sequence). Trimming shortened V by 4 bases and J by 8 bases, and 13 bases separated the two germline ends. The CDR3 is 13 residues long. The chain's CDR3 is CASSLLFGDIQYF. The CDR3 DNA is TGTGCCAGCAGCCTGCTGTTTGGGGACATTCAGTACTTC. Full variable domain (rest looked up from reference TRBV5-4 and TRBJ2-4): ETGVTQSPTHLIKTRGQQVTLRCSSQSGHNTVSWYQQALGQGPQFIFQYYREEENGRGNFPPRFSGLQFPNYSSELNVNALELDDSALYLCASSLLFGDIQYFGAGTRLSVL.

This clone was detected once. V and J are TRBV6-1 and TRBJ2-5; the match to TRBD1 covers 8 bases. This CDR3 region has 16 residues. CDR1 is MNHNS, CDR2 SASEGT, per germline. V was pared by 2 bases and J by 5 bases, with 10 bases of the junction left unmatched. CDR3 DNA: TGTGCCAGCAGTGAATTCGCAGGGGGCGAGGGTGAGACCCAGTACTTC. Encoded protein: CASSEFAGGEGETQYF.